The clone carrying this T cell receptor beta chain was seen many times. Criteria for exclusion of patients were uncontrolled infection, other autoimmune disease, pregnancy or lactation. From RNA transcripts, TCR beta CDR3 regions were amplified. The HTBI primer set served for first-round RT-PCR of the TCR CDR3. TCRdb re-analysed the multiplex PCR reads in MiXCR, keeping a single row per CDR3 protein. There are about 570,000 distinct CDR3 sequences in the sample; about 45% occur only once, and roughly 19% lies in the top ten. The data are from a study of T cells in Graves' hyperthyroidism and ophthalmopathy. Per germline, CDR1 SEHNR and CDR2 FQNEAQ (reference sequence). V lost 5 bases and J lost 4, with 15 bases in between. This CDR3 is built from 14 residues.

The sequenced sample consisted of peripheral blood or thyroid tissue (not recorded which). This clonotype was obtained from an adult woman with Graves' disease, either hyperthyroidism or ophthalmopathy (not recorded which). This chain joins TRBV7-9 and TRBJ2-7; TRBD1 might be the D (6 bases). As DNA, the CDR3 is TGTGCCAGCAGCACTACTGGGACATCTTACGAGCAGTACTTC. This codes for CASSTTGTSYEQYF.